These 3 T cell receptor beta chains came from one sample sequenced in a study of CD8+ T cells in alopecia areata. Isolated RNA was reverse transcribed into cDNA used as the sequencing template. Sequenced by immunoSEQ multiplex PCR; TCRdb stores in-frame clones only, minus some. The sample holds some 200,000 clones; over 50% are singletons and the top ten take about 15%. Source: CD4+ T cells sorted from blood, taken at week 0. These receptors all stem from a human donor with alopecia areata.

CDR3 protein: CASRETSGGPGELFF. CDR3 nucleotide sequence: TGTGCCAGCCGCGAGACTAGCGGGGGGCCCGGGGAGCTGTTTTTT. V and J are TRBV2 and TRBJ2-2, with 13 bases fitting TRBD2. Trimming removed 8 bases from V and 6 bases from J; junction bases left unmatched: 6. This CDR3 region has 15 residues. The germline V gene encodes CDR1 SNHLY and CDR2 FYNNEI. The full variable domain, completed using reference TRBV2 and TRBJ2-2, is EPEVTQTPSHQVTQMGQEVILRCVPISNHLYFYWYRQILGQKVEFLVSFYNNEISEKSEIFDDQFSVERPDGSNFTLKIRSTKLEDSAMYFCASRETSGGPGELFFGEGSRLTVL.

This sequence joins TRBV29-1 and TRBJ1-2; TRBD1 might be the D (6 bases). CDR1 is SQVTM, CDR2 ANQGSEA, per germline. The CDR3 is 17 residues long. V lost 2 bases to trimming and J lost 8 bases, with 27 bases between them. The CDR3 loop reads CSVENLWGTGILLGYTF. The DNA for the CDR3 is TGCAGCGTTGAAAATCTCTGGGGAACAGGGATCCTTTTGGGCTACACCTTC.

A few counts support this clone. The CDR3 protein is CASSLAGTPHTGELFF. The CDR3 DNA is TGTGCCAGCAGCTTGGCCGGGACACCACACACCGGGGAGCTGTTTTTT. The rearrangement uses TRBV5-8 and TRBJ2-2; a possible D gene is TRBD1 (6 bases). V lost 0 bases and J lost 3, with 12 bases in between. In germline, CDR1 is SGHTS, CDR2 YDEGEE. CDR3 length: 16 residues.